The sequence of this T cell receptor beta chain was determined in a study of PD-1 blockade in classical Hodgkin lymphoma. Indicated time point: cycle 4 day 1 (C4D1), after 6 weeks of nivolumab. Each patient relapsed following autologous stem cell transplantation, and prior brentuximab vedotin exposure differed. The study purified CD4+ T cells from thawed PBMCs using magnetic negative selection. Clones were read by immunoSEQ multiplex PCR, and TCRdb kept only the in-frame ones, dropping some. Here the sample spans tens of thousands of clones, 80% to 90% being singletons. The CDR3 is 15 amino acids. V shed 2 bases and J shed 1 base, with 8 bases lying between them. The V gene's germline CDR1 is SGHTA and CDR2 FQGNSA.

This chain connects TRBV7-2 to TRBJ2-2; D is unresolved. The sequence derives from a human donor with classical Hodgkin lymphoma. This material consisted of CD4+ T cells from blood, taken before the fourth cycle of nivolumab. The DNA of the CDR3 is TGTGCCAGCAGCTTATCGGCAGGGAACACCGGGGAGCTGTTTTTT. It is translated as CASSLSAGNTGELFF.